This is a list of T cell receptor beta chains from one sample in a study of T-cell memory formation after mild COVID-19. TCRdb re-derived calls from the 5' RACE reads in MiXCR, one entry per CDR3 protein. Of 350,000 to 500,000 distinct CDR3 sequences in the sample, approximately 19% were seen once. Material: PBMCs or a T cell subset sorted from them (not recorded which). Every receptor here comes from a man between 18 and 35 years old who had mild COVID-19 (a few samples of this study predate the infection). Cell type and time point are not known. CDR3s include the opening cysteine and the closing phenylalanine or tryptophan. Each record gives: V gene, D gene, J gene, clone size, CDR3 protein, CDR3 DNA. D genes are given only for firm matches. The listing skips clone size in some rows; elsewhere it reads once, few, many or a size class.

v_gene: TRBV4-1; d_gene: -; j_gene: TRBJ1-2; abundance: -; CDR3aa: CASSQGYVGVDYGYTF; CDR3nt: TGCGCCAGCAGCCAAGGATACGTCGGGGTAGATTATGGCTACACCTTC
v_gene: TRBV20-1; d_gene: -; j_gene: TRBJ1-4; abundance: few; CDR3aa: CSARDGGGTNEKLFF; CDR3nt: TGCAGTGCTAGAGATGGTGGGGGTACTAATGAAAAACTGTTTTTT
v_gene: TRBV27; d_gene: -; j_gene: TRBJ2-6; abundance: few; CDR3aa: CASSLSGRGANVLTF; CDR3nt: TGTGCCAGCAGTTTATCGGGGAGAGGGGCCAACGTCCTGACTTTC
v_gene: TRBV6-1; d_gene: -; j_gene: TRBJ1-3; abundance: -; CDR3aa: CASTNRVSGNTIYF; CDR3nt: TGTGCCAGCACGAACAGGGTTTCTGGAAACACCATATATTTT
v_gene: TRBV12-3/TRBV12-4; d_gene: -; j_gene: TRBJ2-7; abundance: few; CDR3aa: CASSPRTVVYEQYF; CDR3nt: TGTGCCAGCAGCCCGAGGACAGTTGTGTACGAGCAGTACTTC
v_gene: TRBV10-3; d_gene: -; j_gene: TRBJ1-6; abundance: -; CDR3aa: CALREGHNSPLHF; CDR3nt: TGTGCCCTGCGAGAGGGACATAATTCACCCCTCCACTTT
v_gene: TRBV20-1; d_gene: -; j_gene: TRBJ2-3; abundance: -; CDR3aa: CSAEKLGWGTDTQYF; CDR3nt: TGCAGTGCAGAGAAGTTAGGGTGGGGCACAGATACGCAGTATTTT
v_gene: TRBV12-3/TRBV12-4; d_gene: TRBD1; j_gene: TRBJ1-3; abundance: few; CDR3aa: CASSLGTGVNTIYF; CDR3nt: TGTGCCAGCAGTCTGGGGACAGGGGTAAACACCATATATTTT
v_gene: TRBV7-9; d_gene: -; j_gene: TRBJ2-3; abundance: -; CDR3aa: CASSLVRGLGTDTQYF; CDR3nt: TGTGCCAGCAGCTTAGTCAGGGGCTTAGGCACAGATACGCAGTATTTT
v_gene: TRBV7-2; d_gene: -; j_gene: TRBJ1-4; abundance: few; CDR3aa: CASSSPDRTKATNEKLFF; CDR3nt: TGTGCCAGCAGTTCTCCCGATCGGACCAAGGCAACTAATGAAAAACTGTTTTTT
v_gene: TRBV3-1; d_gene: TRBD2; j_gene: TRBJ2-2; abundance: -; CDR3aa: CASSRGLAGAVNTGELFF; CDR3nt: TGTGCCAGCAGCCGTGGACTAGCGGGGGCCGTCAACACCGGGGAGCTGTTTTTT
v_gene: TRBV3-1; d_gene: TRBD1; j_gene: TRBJ1-1; abundance: few; CDR3aa: CASSPDRGYTEAFF; CDR3nt: TGTGCCAGCAGCCCCGACAGGGGTTACACTGAAGCTTTCTTT
v_gene: TRBV11-2; d_gene: TRBD1; j_gene: TRBJ2-1; abundance: -; CDR3aa: CASRQTGVYEQFF; CDR3nt: TGTGCCAGCAGGCAAACAGGGGTCTATGAGCAGTTCTTC
v_gene: TRBV27; d_gene: -; j_gene: TRBJ1-4; abundance: few; CDR3aa: CASSLSPNGGLFF; CDR3nt: TGTGCCAGCAGTCTGAGTCCCAACGGAGGACTGTTTTTT
v_gene: TRBV19; d_gene: -; j_gene: TRBJ1-1; abundance: -; CDR3aa: CASRLLRAGETEAFF; CDR3nt: TGTGCCAGTAGACTCCTGAGGGCGGGGGAAACTGAAGCTTTCTTT
v_gene: TRBV5-6; d_gene: -; j_gene: TRBJ2-1; abundance: few; CDR3aa: CASSLDSPLNEQFF; CDR3nt: TGTGCCAGCAGCTTGGATTCTCCCCTCAATGAGCAGTTCTTC
v_gene: TRBV7-9; d_gene: TRBD1; j_gene: TRBJ1-2; abundance: few; CDR3aa: CASSARDRGTGYTF; CDR3nt: TGTGCCAGCAGCGCCCGGGACAGGGGTACGGGCTACACCTTC
v_gene: TRBV5-1; d_gene: -; j_gene: TRBJ2-5; abundance: -; CDR3aa: CASSLGVTEETQYF; CDR3nt: TGCGCCAGCAGCTTGGGGGTGACGGAAGAGACCCAGTACTTC
v_gene: TRBV2; d_gene: -; j_gene: TRBJ2-3; abundance: -; CDR3aa: CASRRDGQMTYTQYF; CDR3nt: TGTGCCAGCAGAAGGGATGGACAGATGACATATACGCAGTATTTT
v_gene: TRBV18; d_gene: -; j_gene: TRBJ2-4; abundance: -; CDR3aa: CASSAWRGINIQYF; CDR3nt: TGTGCCAGCTCAGCTTGGCGAGGGATTAACATTCAGTACTTC
v_gene: TRBV7-9; d_gene: TRBD1; j_gene: TRBJ2-5; abundance: -; CDR3aa: CASTGTGLRETQYF; CDR3nt: TGTGCCAGCACTGGGACAGGTCTTCGGGAGACCCAGTACTTC
v_gene: TRBV9; d_gene: -; j_gene: TRBJ2-7; abundance: few; CDR3aa: CASSVSGLNSYEQYF; CDR3nt: TGTGCCAGCAGCGTTTCAGGGTTGAATTCCTACGAGCAGTACTTC
v_gene: TRBV25-1; d_gene: -; j_gene: TRBJ1-2; abundance: -; CDR3aa: CASTRAGGNGYTF; CDR3nt: TGTGCCAGTACCCGGGCGGGCGGGAATGGCTACACCTTC
v_gene: TRBV27; d_gene: TRBD1; j_gene: TRBJ2-5; abundance: once; CDR3aa: CASSQTTGGPSWTQYF; CDR3nt: TGTGCCAGCAGCCAGACTACAGGGGGCCCATCATGGACCCAGTACTTC
v_gene: TRBV12-3/TRBV12-4; d_gene: TRBD1; j_gene: TRBJ1-1; abundance: many; CDR3aa: CASSLRDRDTEAFF; CDR3nt: TGTGCCAGCAGTTTAAGGGACAGGGACACTGAAGCTTTCTTT
v_gene: TRBV5-1; d_gene: -; j_gene: TRBJ1-5; abundance: few; CDR3aa: CASSPTGPNQPQHF; CDR3nt: TGCGCCAGCAGCCCGACCGGGCCAAATCAGCCCCAGCATTTT
v_gene: TRBV19; d_gene: -; j_gene: TRBJ1-6; abundance: few; CDR3aa: CASSQTNSRGKSPLHF; CDR3nt: TGTGCCAGTAGTCAGACCAACAGCCGAGGAAAGTCACCCCTCCACTTT
v_gene: TRBV3-1; d_gene: -; j_gene: TRBJ1-4; abundance: few; CDR3aa: CASSQARGSEKLFF; CDR3nt: TGTGCCAGCAGCCAAGCCAGGGGTTCTGAAAAACTGTTTTTT
v_gene: TRBV7-2; d_gene: -; j_gene: TRBJ2-7; abundance: -; CDR3aa: CASSLAFFYEQYF; CDR3nt: TGTGCCAGCAGCTTAGCTTTCTTCTACGAGCAGTACTTC
v_gene: TRBV5-1; d_gene: -; j_gene: TRBJ1-4; abundance: -; CDR3aa: CASSLSPRQVVGEKLFF; CDR3nt: TGCGCCAGCAGCTTGAGTCCCAGACAGGTCGTAGGTGAAAAACTGTTTTTT
v_gene: TRBV11-2; d_gene: -; j_gene: TRBJ2-1; abundance: -; CDR3aa: CASRSGTPHNEQFF; CDR3nt: TGTGCCAGCAGGTCAGGGACACCCCACAATGAGCAGTTCTTC
v_gene: TRBV5-1; d_gene: -; j_gene: TRBJ2-1; abundance: few; CDR3aa: CASSLPGGSGEQFF; CDR3nt: TGCGCCAGCAGCTTGCCTGGGGGATCTGGTGAGCAGTTCTTC
v_gene: TRBV30; d_gene: TRBD2; j_gene: TRBJ2-1; abundance: few; CDR3aa: CAWSAGTSGFNEQFF; CDR3nt: TGTGCCTGGAGTGCAGGGACTAGCGGGTTCAATGAGCAGTTCTTC
v_gene: TRBV10-3; d_gene: -; j_gene: TRBJ1-5; abundance: -; CDR3aa: CAISEYKQPQHF; CDR3nt: TGTGCCATCAGTGAGTATAAGCAGCCCCAGCATTTT
v_gene: TRBV11-2; d_gene: -; j_gene: TRBJ1-2; abundance: -; CDR3aa: CASRRLSRGGYGYTF; CDR3nt: TGTGCCAGCAGACGACTCTCCAGGGGTGGCTATGGCTACACCTTC
v_gene: TRBV11-2; d_gene: -; j_gene: TRBJ1-4; abundance: few; CDR3aa: CASRQRATNEKLFF; CDR3nt: TGTGCCAGCAGGCAGAGGGCAACTAATGAAAAACTGTTTTTT
v_gene: TRBV7-2; d_gene: -; j_gene: TRBJ1-2; abundance: many; CDR3aa: CASSRGQINYGYTF; CDR3nt: TGTGCCAGCAGCCGCGGACAGATTAACTATGGCTACACCTTC
v_gene: TRBV29-1; d_gene: -; j_gene: TRBJ2-2; abundance: -; CDR3aa: CSVEGGFNTGELFF; CDR3nt: TGCAGCGTTGAAGGGGGCTTTAACACCGGGGAGCTGTTTTTT
v_gene: TRBV6-5; d_gene: -; j_gene: TRBJ1-2; abundance: -; CDR3aa: CASSYEGQRTGYTF; CDR3nt: TGTGCCAGCAGTTACGAGGGGCAGAGGACTGGCTACACCTTC